This TCR beta chain was profiled in a study of T cell responses to AZD1222 COVID-19 vaccine. About the research overall: Pooled in the analysis were second doses at about 4 or about 12 weeks.

Per the germline V gene, CDR1 is MNHEY and CDR2 is SVGAGI. V lost 6 bases to trimming and J lost 2 bases, with 14 bases between them. The CDR3 sequence is 14 residues long. A note on this clone: Its antigen is currently unknown.

Whole-study findings and limits: Repertoires were sampled only after the peak T cell response. Nearly half of the spike-specific TCRs reportedly recognize variant regions that carry no mutations. The CD4 TCRs associated with vaccination extended across spike and predominated at 160-218 and 743-854.

Method: immunoSEQ multiplex PCR; TCRdb's copy keeps in-frame clones and lacks some. The profile shows more than 95,000 clones, approximately 89% of them singletons. The gene calls are TRBV6-5 and TRBJ2-7; D possibly corresponds to TRBD1 (6 bases). This receptor was taken from an adult in good health. Material: peripheral blood, obtained on day 0 of AZD1222 vaccination. CDR3 sequence reads: CASRVETGAYEQYF. The CDR3 bases are TGTGCCAGCAGGGTTGAGACAGGAGCCTACGAGCAGTACTTC.